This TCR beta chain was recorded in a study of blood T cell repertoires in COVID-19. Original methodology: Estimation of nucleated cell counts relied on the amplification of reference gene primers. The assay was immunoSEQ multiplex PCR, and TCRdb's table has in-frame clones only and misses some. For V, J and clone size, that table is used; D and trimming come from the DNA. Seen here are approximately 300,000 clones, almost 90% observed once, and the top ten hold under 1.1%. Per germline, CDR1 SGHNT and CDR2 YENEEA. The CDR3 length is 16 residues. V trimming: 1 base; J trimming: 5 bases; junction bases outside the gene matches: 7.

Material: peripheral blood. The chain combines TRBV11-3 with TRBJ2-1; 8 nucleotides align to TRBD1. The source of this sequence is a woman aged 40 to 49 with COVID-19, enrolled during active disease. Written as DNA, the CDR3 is TGTGCCAGCAGCTTAGTCGGTACAGGGGGAAACAATGAGCAGTTCTTC. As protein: CASSLVGTGGNNEQFF.